This TCR beta chain was retrieved from a study of tumor-infiltrating lymphocytes in primary liver carcinoma. Study results and limitations: Pairs comparing tumor with adjacent tissue or blood overlapped less than pairs drawn from tumor regions.

It was unsorted whole blood that yielded blood RNA, and germline DNA was also extracted. Researchers reported drawing approximately 3.6 milliliters of peripheral blood before surgery. The investigators made TCR beta cDNA from approximately 510 ng total RNA, using a constant-region primer. Generation of the TCR beta libraries relied on three nested multiplex PCR rounds using slightly modified ARM-PCR. The opening two PCR rounds, approximately 10 cycles each, paired TRBV1-TRBV30 forward primers with a C-beta reverse primer. TCRdb reprocessed the multiplex PCR reads via MiXCR and lists one record per CDR3 protein. In the table there are approximately 340,000 distinct CDR3 sequences, less than 65% of which are singletons. Germline-derived CDR1 and CDR2 are SGHAT and FQNNGV. CDR3 length: 14 residues. Comment on this clonotype: Its antigen is not known. At one end, the junction sequence differs from germline, possibly due to a read error.

The V and J genes are TRBV11-2 and TRBJ1-1; 7 bases line up with TRBD1. The sample was peripheral blood. The sequence came from a man aged 40-49 years with primary liver carcinoma and hepatitis B virus infection. The CDR3 coding sequence is TGTGACAGCAGCACCTGGACAGGAGAAGCTGAAGCTTTCTTT. It encodes CDSSTWTGEAEAFF.